The present T cell receptor (beta chain) was sequenced within a study of control samples from healthy donors and cancer patients. CDR1 and CDR2 from the germline V gene are SGHRS and YFSETQ. J lost 9 bases, V lost 1 base, and 15 bases had no gene match. The CDR3 extends over 17 amino acids. This clone has only one observation. Assay used: immunoSEQ multiplex PCR; TCRdb lists only in-frame clones, some missing. Of tens of thousands of clones detected, around 87% appear once; the ten largest clones hold around 15%. The V gene is TRBV5-1, the J gene TRBJ2-1; 8 bases fit TRBD1. The sequenced sample consisted of PBMCs. The receptor was derived from a man in his sixties with head and neck cancer. CDR3 nucleotides: TGCGCCAGCAGCTTGTTTGGTGCGGGACAGGTCACGACTGAGCAGTTCTTC. This codes for CASSLFGAGQVTTEQFF.